This passage covers 10 T cell receptor beta chains from one sample sequenced in a study of identical twins. One entry per CDR3 protein, called by TCRdb with MiXCR from the 5' RACE reads. Among approximately 700,000 distinct CDR3 sequences listed, around a sixth were seen once. The same sample was also used in a study of T cells expressing NK-cell markers.

The sequenced sample consisted of PBMCs. The receptors here all came from a woman aged 18-30 years in good health.

CDR3 sequence reads: CSARLNRGEQYF. The CDR3 nucleotides are TGCAGTGCTAGACTAAATAGGGGCGAGCAGTACTTC. The chain carries TRBV20-1 and TRBJ2-7, with D possibly matching TRBD1 (5 bases). This CDR3 is 12 amino acids long. CDR1 and CDR2 from the germline V gene are DFQATT and SNEGSKA (reference sequence). Trimming stripped 2 bases from V and 6 bases from J, with 11 bases between.

This rearrangement joins TRBV7-2 to TRBJ2-7, with 7 bases that match TRBD2. This CDR3 is 15 amino acids long. Trimming cost V 1 base and J 2 bases; bases outside gene matches: 5. From germline, CDR1 is SGHTA and CDR2 FQGNSA. The CDR3 is CASSLGEGIPYEQYF. CDR3 sequence (DNA): TGTGCCAGCAGCTTAGGGGAGGGGATCCCCTACGAGCAGTACTTC.

This clonotype has more than one count but fewer than ten. The rearrangement links TRBV4-3 to TRBJ2-3; 13 nucleotides align to TRBD2. V trimming: 4 bases; J trimming: 4 bases; junction bases outside the gene matches: 5. Germline V gives CDR1 LGHNA, CDR2 YSLEER. CDR3 length equals 16 residues. CDR3 nucleotides: TGCGCCAGCAGCCTCCTACTAGCGGGAGGGCCAGATACGCAGTATTTT. It yields the protein CASSLLLAGGPDTQYF.

This clonotype turned up a few times. V usage is TRBV3-1 and J usage is TRBJ2-5, with D tentatively TRBD2 (6 bases). Deletions cut 1 base from V and 5 bases from J, with 11 bases between. The CDR3 consists of 14 residues. The V gene's germline CDR1 is LGHDT and CDR2 YNNKEL (reference sequence). The CDR3 DNA is TGTGCCAGCAGCCAAGGAGGGGCGGGGGAGACCCAGTACTTC. Amino acids: CASSQGGAGETQYF.

Many counts were recorded for this clonotype. The genes are TRBV7-9 and TRBJ2-1, with 8 bases matching TRBD2. The CDR3 is made up of 15 amino acids. Germline V gene lookup returns CDR1 SEHNR and CDR2 FQNEAQ (reference sequence). V lost 0 bases and J lost 3; bases outside the gene matches: 1. CDR3 sequence reads: CASSLALAGYNEQFF. The CDR3 bases are TGTGCCAGCAGCTTAGCTCTAGCGGGCTACAATGAGCAGTTCTTC. Filled out from reference TRBV7-9 and TRBJ2-1, the complete variable domain reads DTGVSQNPRHKITKRGQNVTFRCDPISEHNRLYWYRQTLGQGPEFLTYFQNEAQLEKSRLLSDRFSAERPKGSFSTLEIQRTEQGDSAMYLCASSLALAGYNEQFFGPGTRLTVL.

V usage is TRBV9 and J usage is TRBJ1-5; D not certain. V dropped 4 bases and J dropped 4 bases, with 15 bases sitting between them. Germline V gene data show CDR1 as SGDLS and CDR2 as YYNGEE. The length of the CDR3 is 15 residues. CDR3 nucleotides: TGTGCCAGCAGCCGAGACGGTCAGCCTAATCAGCCCCAGCATTTT. Encoded protein: CASSRDGQPNQPQHF. The variable domain in full, completed from reference TRBV9 and TRBJ1-5, reads DSGVTQTPKHLITATGQRVTLRCSPRSGDLSVYWYQQSLDQGLQFLIQYYNGEERAKGNILERFSAQQFPDLHSELNLSSLELGDSALYFCASSRDGQPNQPQHFGDGTRLSIL.

The V call is TRBV6-1, the J call TRBJ2-5, with D maybe TRBD1 (6 bases). This CDR3 has 14 amino acids. Trimming cost V 7 bases and J 0 bases, with 12 bases left between them. The germline CDR1 and CDR2 sequences are MNHNS and SASEGT. Here the CDR3 reads CASTARTDQETQYF. As DNA, the CDR3 is TGTGCCAGCACTGCAAGGACAGACCAAGAGACCCAGTACTTC.

Only a few counts were recorded for this clonotype. The chain combines TRBV20-1 with TRBJ1-1; D gene ambiguous. Germline CDR1 and CDR2: DFQATT and SNEGSKA (reference sequence). The CDR3 consists of 11 residues. Trimming removed 3 bases from V and 9 bases from J, with 11 bases in between. CDR3 DNA: TGCAGTGCTAGTGTGTTTGAGAAAGCTTTCTTT. Encoded protein: CSASVFEKAFF.

This clonotype was seen a few times. The CDR3: CASSSGQGAMQYF. In nucleotides, the CDR3 is TGCGCCAGCAGCAGCGGACAGGGGGCGATGCAGTACTTC. The chain has TRBV5-1 and TRBJ2-7; 11 bases map to TRBD1. Per the germline V gene, CDR1 is SGHRS and CDR2 is YFSETQ. Unmatched junction bases numbered 6, after V lost 4 bases and J lost 9 bases. CDR3 length equals 13 residues.

This chain links TRBV20-1 with TRBJ2-7; maybe TRBD2 (5 bases). The germline gives CDR1 DFQATT, CDR2 SNEGSKA (reference sequence). The CDR3 is made up of 13 amino acids. Between the trimmed V and J ends, which lost 0 bases and 4 bases, there was a span of 10 bases. CDR3 amino acids: CSARDSTGYEQYF. Here the CDR3 DNA reads TGCAGTGCTAGAGATTCAACGGGGTACGAGCAGTACTTC.